The rows below give T cell receptor beta chains drawn from one sample of a study of siplizumab effects on memory and regulatory T cells. Repertoires were generated with immunoSEQ multiplex PCR, while TCRdb's copy carries only in-frame clones and drops some. The sample has more than 70,000 clones; roughly 94% are singletons. Sequences were obtained from CD8+ T cells sorted from blood. All receptors come from a human donor in good health. CDR3s leave out the opening cysteine and the closing phenylalanine or tryptophan. The order of the fields is V gene, D gene, CDR3 protein. D genes are given only for firm matches.

>TRBV6-4|TRBD2
ASSAYYGGTYEQY
>TRBV7-8|TRBD2
ASSLTSGSRTDTQY
>TRBV29-1|.
SVEDKGTASVYGYT
>TRBV6-5|.
ASSYSSGAYEQY
>TRBV7-9|TRBD1
ASSHGTGKQETQY
>TRBV4-1|.
ASSQAGTDNEQF
>TRBV5-6|.
ASSGGVNSNQPQH
>TRBV14|TRBD2
ASSQGPGDSGREQY
>TRBV7-3|.
ASSWPGVNEKLF
>TRBV19|.
ASSADGLNTEAF
>TRBV19|TRBD2
ASSIGSGSSSYEQY
>TRBV10-3|TRBD2
AITAPGLGNEQF
>TRBV7-2|TRBD1
ASSWGTGGTDTQY
>TRBV5-1|.
ASSLGSPDTQY
>TRBV4-1|.
ASSQVYEKLF
>TRBV4-1|.
ATSQVTGANVLT
>TRBV6-6|.
ASRSGVPGNTIY
>TRBV7-2|.
ASRMTWDLLSSEQF
>TRBV25-1|.
ASKTDSTDTQY
>TRBV5-4|TRBD1
ASTPTRGQGSGYT
>TRBV7-8|.
ASSLVSTIILGRANYGYT
>TRBV13|TRBD2
ASSLGSSGSFGELF
>TRBV28|TRBD2
ASSLREGPYEQY
>TRBV11-2|.
ASSLGVGSYEQY
>TRBV9|.
ASSRGSSTDTQY
>TRBV7-3|.
ASSTAGSGADTQY
>TRBV19|.
ASRGGRSEQY
>TRBV7-3|.
ASSQRTGDQETQY
>TRBV7-9|.
ASSLTGSSYNEQF
>TRBV7-7|TRBD2
ASSLGGLGTYNEQF
>TRBV6-5|.
ASSELRSYNEQF
>TRBV4-2|TRBD1
ASSRQNRGPDLNYGYT
>TRBV4-1|TRBD1
ASSQELRGGGTPYEQY
>TRBV28|.
ASSFRSGLEQY
>TRBV7-8|.
ASSPGIGLGHEQY
>TRBV6-5|.
ASSPGGSNQPQH
>TRBV5-6|.
ASSLGPMNTEAF
>TRBV7-6|TRBD2
ASSSFGTSGSGDTQY
>TRBV5-1|TRBD1
ASSRGQGVETQY